These 6 T cell receptor beta chains came from one sample sequenced in a study of cytomegalovirus exposure and HLA in healthy donors. The PCR was carried out with 60 Vbeta primers and 13 Jbeta primers. The protocol was immunoSEQ multiplex PCR, while the TCRdb copy is restricted to in-frame clones and leaves out a portion. The table has 180,000 or so clones, roughly 74% seen once. Sequences were obtained from PBMCs. The receptor set was obtained from a woman between 40 and 55 years old in good health and CMV-seropositive.

The chain has TRBV2 and TRBJ1-2; maybe TRBD1 (5 bases). The CDR3 covers 14 residues. Between the trimmed V and J ends, which lost 2 bases and 7 bases, there was a span of 14 bases. Germline CDR1 is SNHLY and CDR2 is FYNNEI. The CDR3 spells CASSESGVIGGYTF. The CDR3 nucleotides read TGTGCCAGCAGTGAATCGGGGGTGATAGGTGGCTACACCTTC.

The V and J genes are TRBV27 and TRBJ2-2; D gene uncertain. V gave up 1 base and J gave up 4 bases, with 4 bases separating them. The CDR3 runs 13 residues. Germline CDR1 reads MNHEY; CDR2 reads SMNVEV (reference sequence). This CDR3 reads CASSLFFTGELFF. In nucleotides, the CDR3 is TGTGCCAGCAGTTTATTCTTCACCGGGGAGCTGTTTTTT.

The V call is TRBV28, the J call TRBJ2-7; TRBD1 aligns across 11 bases. The CDR3 is 14 residues long. Germline V gene data show CDR1 as MDHEN and CDR2 as SYDVKM. V was pared by 7 bases and J by 4 bases, with 6 bases of the junction left unmatched. The CDR3 here is CASKGQGGVYEQYF. The CDR3 nucleotides read TGTGCCAGCAAGGGACAGGGGGGTGTTTACGAGCAGTACTTC.

V usage is TRBV2 and J usage is TRBJ1-1; D perhaps matches TRBD1 (5 bases). Trimming removed 3 bases from V and 6 bases from J, with 11 bases in between. Germline loops: CDR1 SNHLY, CDR2 FYNNEI. This CDR3 is built from 13 residues. The CDR3 DNA sequence: TGTGCCAGCAGTGAGCAGGGTGGCCCTGAAGCTTTCTTT. It codes for CASSEQGGPEAFF.

The chain uses TRBV4-3 and TRBJ1-1, with D maybe TRBD1 (6 bases). Germline-derived CDR1 and CDR2 are LGHNA and YSLEER. The CDR3 contains 14 residues. Trimming pared 5 bases from V and 0 bases from J, leaving 10 bases between. The CDR3 region has the DNA TGCGCCAGCAGCTCAGACAGGCTGAACACTGAAGCTTTCTTT. This codes for CASSSDRLNTEAFF.

This clone was observed a few times. V gene TRBV7-9 combines with J gene TRBJ1-1; maybe TRBD1 (5 bases). CDR1 SEHNR and CDR2 FQNEAQ come from the germline V gene (reference sequence). V lost 10 bases and J 4 bases, leaving 7 bases between the germline ends. CDR3 length: 10 residues. For the CDR3, the DNA is TGTGCCATCGACAGCACTGAAGCTTTCTTT. It translates to CAIDSTEAFF. The whole variable domain, remainder taken from reference TRBV7-9 and TRBJ1-1, is DTGVSQNPRHKITKRGQNVTFRCDPISEHNRLYWYRQTLGQGPEFLTYFQNEAQLEKSRLLSDRFSAERPKGSFSTLEIQRTEQGDSAMYLCAIDSTEAFFGQGTRLTVV.